The 17 T cell receptor beta chains given below trace back to one sample, sequenced in a study of T cell responses to AZD1222 COVID-19 vaccine. Data came from immunoSEQ multiplex PCR; TCRdb stores just in-frame clones and leaves some out. The table has tens of thousands of clones, 80% to 90% seen once; the top ten hold 9.3%. Sequencing was performed on peripheral blood, taken 28 days after the second AZD1222 dose. The source is an adult who received the AZD1222 COVID-19 vaccine.

The chain recombines TRBV28 with TRBJ1-2; 12 nucleotides line up with TRBD1. Trimming cost V 7 bases and J 7 bases; bases outside gene matches: 7. The CDR3 spans 14 residues. Germline loops: CDR1 MDHEN, CDR2 SYDVKM. The CDR3 is CASIPGQGAFGYTF. The CDR3 nucleotides read TGTGCCAGCATCCCGGGACAGGGGGCTTTTGGCTACACCTTC.

This clone came up once. The V and J genes are TRBV4-1 and TRBJ2-7; D tentatively fits TRBD1 or TRBD2 (6 bases each). V was cut by 0 bases and J by 0 bases, with 12 bases left in between. The CDR3 extends over 16 amino acids. Germline loops: CDR1 MGHRA, CDR2 YSYEKL. CDR3 in DNA: TGCGCCAGCAGCCAAGATCGAGGGGGGAGCTCCTACGAGCAGTACTTC. This codes for CASSQDRGGSSYEQYF.

The chain has TRBV6-5 and TRBJ1-5; D is uncertain. Trimming stripped 2 bases from V and 5 bases from J, with 13 bases between. Germline CDR1 reads MNHEY; CDR2 reads SVGAGI. CDR3 length: 15 amino acids. DNA of the CDR3: TGTGCCAGCAGTTACCCCCCGGTGCGTCATCAGCCCCAGCATTTT. Translating gives CASSYPPVRHQPQHF.

The chain couples TRBV5-1 to TRBJ2-3, with 14 positions matching TRBD2. After removal of 3 bases from V and 5 bases from J, the junction contained 11 bases not matched to a gene. The CDR3 spans 18 residues. The germline V gene encodes CDR1 SGHRS and CDR2 YFSETQ. The CDR3 bases are TGCGCCAGCAGCTCCTTAGGGACTAGCGGGAGTTTGATAGATACGCAGTATTTT. Translating gives CASSSLGTSGSLIDTQYF.

V and J are TRBV6-1 and TRBJ2-4; TRBD2 agrees at 7 bases. Germline CDR1 reads MNHNS; CDR2 reads SASEGT. The V segment lost 4 bases and the J segment 0 bases; nucleotides outside the gene matches: 6. The CDR3 runs 16 residues. This CDR3 reads CASSGVTSPAKNIQYF. DNA of the CDR3: TGTGCCAGCAGTGGAGTGACTAGCCCAGCCAAAAACATTCAGTACTTC.

The sample holds one count of this clone. This chain joins TRBV6-2 or TRBV6-3 and TRBJ2-7; TRBD1 agrees at 9 bases. J lost 6 bases, V lost 5 bases, and 11 bases had no gene match. The CDR3 runs to 15 residues. Germline-derived CDR1 and CDR2 are MNHEY and SVGEGT. The CDR3 bases are TGTGCCAGCAGTAACCGGGACAGGGTAGCAGGCGAGCAGTACTTC. Its translation is CASSNRDRVAGEQYF.

V gene TRBV2 combines with J gene TRBJ1-5; D is undetermined. Germline CDR1 reads SNHLY; CDR2 reads FYNNEI. Trimming removed 5 bases at V and 0 bases at J, with 8 bases between. This CDR3 contains 14 residues. CDR3 protein: CASSLDISNQPQHF. For the CDR3, the DNA is TGTGCCAGCAGTCTTGACATTAGCAATCAGCCCCAGCATTTT. Supplemented by reference TRBV2 and TRBJ1-5, the full variable domain reads EPEVTQTPSHQVTQMGQEVILRCVPISNHLYFYWYRQILGQKVEFLVSFYNNEISEKSEIFDDQFSVERPDGSNFTLKIRSTKLEDSAMYFCASSLDISNQPQHFGDGTRLSIL.

The chain is built from TRBV15 and TRBJ2-1; TRBD1 matches 8 bases. CDR1 is LNHNV and CDR2 is YYDKDF in the germline V gene (reference sequence). This CDR3 contains 17 residues. V trimming: 3 bases; J trimming: 6 bases; junction bases outside the gene matches: 13. The CDR3 DNA sequence: TGTGCCACCAGCAGCCAGACCGGGACAGGTCTCTTCAATGAGCAGTTCTTC. Translated, it gives CATSSQTGTGLFNEQFF.

The chain is built from TRBV4-1 and TRBJ1-2; D not resolved. This CDR3 comprises 16 residues. V was cut by 2 bases and J by 8 bases, with 21 bases left in between. Germline loops: CDR1 MGHRA, CDR2 YSYEKL. CDR3 region: CASSQHSTPLSLGYTF. For the CDR3, the DNA is TGCGCCAGCAGCCAACACAGTACCCCGCTCTCCTTGGGCTACACCTTC.

This clone was seen a single time. The rearrangement links TRBV6-2 or TRBV6-3 to TRBJ2-6; D is undetermined. The CDR3 extends over 14 amino acids. The V gene lost 4 bases and the J gene lost 2 bases, with 6 bases spanning the gap. The V gene's germline CDR1 is MNHEY and CDR2 SVGEGT. The DNA for the CDR3 is TGTGCCAGCAGTTTTTCGGCTGGGGCCAACGTCCTGACTTTC. Amino acid sequence: CASSFSAGANVLTF.

The V and J genes are TRBV3-1 (or the pseudogene TRBV3-2) and TRBJ2-6; tentative D call: TRBD2 (5 bases). This CDR3 is built from 18 residues. The germline gives CDR1 LGHDT, CDR2 YNNKEL (reference sequence). V dropped 4 bases and J dropped 0 bases, with 16 bases sitting between them. The CDR3 loop is CASSRGSSAGSGANVLTF. CDR3 DNA: TGTGCCAGCAGCCGAGGCAGCAGCGCGGGCTCTGGGGCCAACGTCCTGACTTTC.

The CDR3 coding sequence is TGTGCCAGCAGCTTAGGGGACAGAAGCACAGATACGCAGTATTTT. As protein: CASSLGDRSTDTQYF. The chain has TRBV11-2 and TRBJ2-3, with 7 positions matching TRBD1. Germline V lookup: CDR1 SGHAT, CDR2 FQNNGV. V trimming: 1 base; J trimming: 0 bases; junction bases outside the gene matches: 1. This CDR3 contains 15 residues.

The gene calls are TRBV11-2 and TRBJ2-2; 10 bases align to TRBD1. CDR3 length: 15 residues. Looked up from germline, CDR1 is SGHAT and CDR2 is FQNNGV. V dropped 6 bases and J dropped 9; count of bases not matched to a gene: 10. CDR3 in DNA: TGTGCCAGCAGACTCGGACAGGGGGTACTATGGGAGCTGTTTTTT. It yields the protein CASRLGQGVLWELFF.

The chain is built from TRBV29-1 and TRBJ1-1; D remains unclear. V lost 3 bases and J 10 bases, leaving 12 bases between the germline ends. CDR3 length: 11 residues. Germline V lookup: CDR1 SQVTM, CDR2 ANQGSEA. CDR3 sequence (DNA): TGCAGCGTTGATCAACCCTCGGGAGCTTTCTTT. Translation: CSVDQPSGAFF.

The V call is TRBV5-1, the J call TRBJ2-3; maybe TRBD1 (5 bases). Trimming shortened V by 0 bases and J by 6 bases, and 14 bases separated the two germline ends. This CDR3 has 15 amino acids. CDR1 SGHRS and CDR2 YFSETQ come from the germline V gene. The CDR3 is CASSLAGKGWDTQYF. The CDR3 bases are TGCGCCAGCAGCTTGGCCGGAAAGGGGTGGGATACGCAGTATTTT. The whole variable domain, filled in from reference TRBV5-1 and TRBJ2-3, reads KAGVTQTPRYLIKTRGQQVTLSCSPISGHRSVSWYQQTPGQGLQFLFEYFSETQRNKGNFPGRFSGRQFSNSRSEMNVSTLELGDSALYLCASSLAGKGWDTQYFGPGTRLTVL.

The chain links TRBV27 to TRBJ1-2; tentatively, D is TRBD1 (5 bases). This CDR3 spans 15 amino acids. Deletions cut 5 bases from V and 5 bases from J, with 18 bases between. The germline CDR1 and CDR2 sequences are MNHEY and SMNVEV (reference sequence). The CDR3 here is CASSTSGDFRYGYTF. CDR3 DNA sequence: TGTGCCAGCAGTACCAGCGGGGACTTTAGGTATGGCTACACCTTC.

The chain recombines TRBV6-4 with TRBJ2-2, with D unclear. CDR1 and CDR2 (germline): MRHNA, SNTAGT. V was shortened by 4 bases and J by 7 bases, with 13 bases between the two germline ends. The CDR3 is made up of 14 amino acids. CDR3 bases: TGTGCCAGCAGTGTTGGCGCTAGTGGCGGGGAGCTGTTTTTT. Protein sequence: CASSVGASGGELFF.